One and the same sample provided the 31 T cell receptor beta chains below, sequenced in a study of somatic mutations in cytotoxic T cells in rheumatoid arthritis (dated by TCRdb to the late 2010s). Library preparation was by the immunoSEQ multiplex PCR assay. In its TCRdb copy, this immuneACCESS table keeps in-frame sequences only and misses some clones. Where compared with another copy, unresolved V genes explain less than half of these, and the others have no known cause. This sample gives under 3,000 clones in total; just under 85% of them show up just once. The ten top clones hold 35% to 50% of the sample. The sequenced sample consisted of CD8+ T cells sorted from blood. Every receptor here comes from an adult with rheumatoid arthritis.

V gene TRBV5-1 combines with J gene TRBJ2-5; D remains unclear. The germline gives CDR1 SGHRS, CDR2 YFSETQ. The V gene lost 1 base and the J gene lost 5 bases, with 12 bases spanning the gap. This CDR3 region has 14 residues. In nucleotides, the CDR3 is TGCGCCAGCAGCTTGTACCAGGCGTGGGAGACCCAGTACTTC. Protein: CASSLYQAWETQYF.

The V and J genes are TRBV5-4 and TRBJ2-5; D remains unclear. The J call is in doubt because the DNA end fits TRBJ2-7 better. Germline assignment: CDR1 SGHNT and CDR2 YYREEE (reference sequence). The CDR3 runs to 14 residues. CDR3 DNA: TGTGCCAGCAGCTTGGAAGGCAGGCCCTACGAGCAGTACTTC. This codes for CASSLEGRPYEQYF.

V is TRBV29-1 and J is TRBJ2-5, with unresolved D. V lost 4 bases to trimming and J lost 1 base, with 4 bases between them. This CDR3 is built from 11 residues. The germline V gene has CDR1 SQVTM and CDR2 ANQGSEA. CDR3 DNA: TGCAGCGTTGTGGGCCAAGAGACCCAGTACTTC. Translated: CSVVGQETQYF.

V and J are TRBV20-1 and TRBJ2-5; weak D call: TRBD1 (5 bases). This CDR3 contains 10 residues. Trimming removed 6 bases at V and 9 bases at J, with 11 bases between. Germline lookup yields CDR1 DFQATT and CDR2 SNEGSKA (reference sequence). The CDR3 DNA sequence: TGCAGTGCGTGGGCCAGGGCCCAGTACTTC. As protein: CSAWARAQYF.

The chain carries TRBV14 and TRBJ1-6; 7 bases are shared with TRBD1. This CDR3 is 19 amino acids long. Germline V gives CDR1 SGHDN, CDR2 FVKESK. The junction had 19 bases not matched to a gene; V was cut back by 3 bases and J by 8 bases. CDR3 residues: CASSHRPAMTGQSDSPLHF. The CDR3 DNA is TGTGCCAGCAGCCACCGTCCGGCGATGACAGGGCAGTCGGATTCACCCCTCCACTTT.

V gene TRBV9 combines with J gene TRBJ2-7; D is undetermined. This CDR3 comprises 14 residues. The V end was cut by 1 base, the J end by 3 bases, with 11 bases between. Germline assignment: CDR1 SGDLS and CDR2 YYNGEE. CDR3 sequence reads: CASSVRPESYEQYF. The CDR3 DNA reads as TGTGCCAGCAGCGTACGGCCAGAGAGCTACGAGCAGTACTTC.

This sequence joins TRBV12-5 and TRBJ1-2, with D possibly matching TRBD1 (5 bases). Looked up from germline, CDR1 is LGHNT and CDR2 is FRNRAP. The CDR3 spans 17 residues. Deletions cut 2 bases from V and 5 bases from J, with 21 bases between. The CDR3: CASGLSPPVTVRYGYTF. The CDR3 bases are TGTGCTAGTGGTTTGTCCCCCCCCGTGACAGTTAGGTATGGCTACACCTTC.

The CDR3 DNA sequence: TGTGCCAGCAGTGACAGGGTAGCAGGAGATACGCAGTATTTT. Amino acids: CASSDRVAGDTQYF. The chain couples TRBV6-4 to TRBJ2-3; no clear D gene. CDR3 length: 14 residues. Germline CDR1 MRHNA, CDR2 SNTAGT. V shed 2 bases and J shed 5 bases, with 11 bases lying between them.

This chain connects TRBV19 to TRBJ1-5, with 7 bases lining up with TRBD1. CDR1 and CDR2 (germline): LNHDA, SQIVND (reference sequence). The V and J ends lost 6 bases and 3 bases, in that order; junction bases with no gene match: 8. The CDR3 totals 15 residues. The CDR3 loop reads CASSRDRSNNQPQHF. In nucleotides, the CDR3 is TGTGCCAGTAGCCGGGACAGAAGTAACAATCAGCCCCAGCATTTT.

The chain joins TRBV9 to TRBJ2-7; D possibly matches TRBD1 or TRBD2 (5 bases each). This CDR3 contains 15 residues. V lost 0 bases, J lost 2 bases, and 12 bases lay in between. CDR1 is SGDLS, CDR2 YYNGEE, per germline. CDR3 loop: CASSVAHRGAYEQYF. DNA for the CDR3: TGTGCCAGCAGCGTAGCCCACAGAGGGGCCTACGAGCAGTACTTC.

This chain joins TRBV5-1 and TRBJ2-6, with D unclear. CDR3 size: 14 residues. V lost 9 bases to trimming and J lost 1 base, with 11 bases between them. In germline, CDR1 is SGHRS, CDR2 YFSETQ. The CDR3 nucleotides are TGCGCCACCCGAGATTATTCTGGGGCCAACGTCCTGACTTTC. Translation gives CATRDYSGANVLTF.

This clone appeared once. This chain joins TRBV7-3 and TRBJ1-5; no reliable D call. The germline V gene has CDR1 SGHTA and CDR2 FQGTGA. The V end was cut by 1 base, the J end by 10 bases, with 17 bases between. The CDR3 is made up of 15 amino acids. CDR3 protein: CASSLNACGRPPQHF. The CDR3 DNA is TGTGCCAGCAGCTTAAACGCGTGCGGGAGGCCTCCCCAGCATTTT.

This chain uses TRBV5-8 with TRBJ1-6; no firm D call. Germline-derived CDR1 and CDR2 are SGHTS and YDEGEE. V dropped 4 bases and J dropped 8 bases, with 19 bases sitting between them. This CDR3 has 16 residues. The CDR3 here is CASSPAARHEYSPLHF. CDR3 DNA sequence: TGTGCCAGCAGCCCCGCCGCGCGACACGAGTATTCACCCCTCCACTTT.

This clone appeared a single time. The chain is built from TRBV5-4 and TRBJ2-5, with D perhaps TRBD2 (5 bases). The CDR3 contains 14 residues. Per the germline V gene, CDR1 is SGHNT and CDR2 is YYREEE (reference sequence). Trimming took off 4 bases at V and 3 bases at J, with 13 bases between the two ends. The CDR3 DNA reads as TGTGCCAGCAGCAGCCTGGACGGGGAAGAGACCCAGTACTTC. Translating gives CASSSLDGEETQYF.

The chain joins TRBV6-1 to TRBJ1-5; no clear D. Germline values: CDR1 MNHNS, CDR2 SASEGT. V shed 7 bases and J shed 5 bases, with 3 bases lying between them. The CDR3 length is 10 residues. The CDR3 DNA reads TGTGCCAGCAACCATCAGCCCCAGCATTTT. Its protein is CASNHQPQHF.

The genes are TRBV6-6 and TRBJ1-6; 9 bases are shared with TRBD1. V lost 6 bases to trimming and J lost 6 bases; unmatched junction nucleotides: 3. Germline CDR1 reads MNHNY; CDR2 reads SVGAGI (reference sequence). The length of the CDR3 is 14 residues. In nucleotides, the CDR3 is TGTGCCAGCAGACAGGGGGCGAGTAATTCACCCCTCCACTTT. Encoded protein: CASRQGASNSPLHF.

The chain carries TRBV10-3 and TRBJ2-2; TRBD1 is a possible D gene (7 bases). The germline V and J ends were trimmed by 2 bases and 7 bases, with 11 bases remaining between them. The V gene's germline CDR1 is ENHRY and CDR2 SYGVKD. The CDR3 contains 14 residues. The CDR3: CAISEQGEDGELFF. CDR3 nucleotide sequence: TGTGCCATCAGTGAGCAGGGGGAGGACGGGGAGCTGTTTTTT.

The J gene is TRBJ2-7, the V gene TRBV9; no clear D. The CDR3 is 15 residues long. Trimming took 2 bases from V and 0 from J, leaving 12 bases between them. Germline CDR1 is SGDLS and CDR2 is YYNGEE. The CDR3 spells CASSVLDGISYEQYF. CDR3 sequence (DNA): TGTGCCAGCAGCGTCTTAGATGGAATCTCCTACGAGCAGTACTTC.

Here the CDR3 DNA reads TGCAGCGTCGGGGGTTACACCGGGGAGCTGTTTTTT. It codes for CSVGGYTGELFF. This chain links TRBV29-1 with TRBJ2-2, with D tentatively TRBD2 (6 bases). The CDR3 has 12 amino acids. Trimming removed 6 bases from V and 3 bases from J, with 8 bases in between. Germline loops: CDR1 SQVTM, CDR2 ANQGSEA.

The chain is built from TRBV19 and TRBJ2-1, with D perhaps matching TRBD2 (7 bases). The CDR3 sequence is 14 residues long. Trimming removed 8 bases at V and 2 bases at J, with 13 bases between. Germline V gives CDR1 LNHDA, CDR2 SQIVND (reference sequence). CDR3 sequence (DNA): TGTGCCAGTGCCCAAGGGGGGGCCTACAATGAGCAGTTCTTC. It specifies CASAQGGAYNEQFF.

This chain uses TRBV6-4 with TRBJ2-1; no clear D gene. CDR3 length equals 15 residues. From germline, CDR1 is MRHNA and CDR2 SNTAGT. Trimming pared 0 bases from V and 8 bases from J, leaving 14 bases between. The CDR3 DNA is TGTGCCAGCAGTGACTCGGCCCTGGGCGGCTATGAGCAGTTCTTC. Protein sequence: CASSDSALGGYEQFF.

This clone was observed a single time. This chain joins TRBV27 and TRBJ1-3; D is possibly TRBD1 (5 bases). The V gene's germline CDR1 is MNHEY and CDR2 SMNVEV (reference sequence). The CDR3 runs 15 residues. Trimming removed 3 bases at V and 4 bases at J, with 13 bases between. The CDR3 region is CASSFSAGYGNTIYF. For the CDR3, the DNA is TGTGCCAGCAGTTTTAGTGCAGGGTACGGAAACACCATATATTTT.

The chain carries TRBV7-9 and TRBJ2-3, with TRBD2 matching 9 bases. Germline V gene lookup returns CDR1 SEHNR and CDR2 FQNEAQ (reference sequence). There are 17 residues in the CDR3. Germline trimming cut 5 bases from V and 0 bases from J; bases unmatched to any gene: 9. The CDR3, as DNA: TGTGCCAGCAGCCCCGGGACTAGCACCCTGAGCACAGATACGCAGTATTTT. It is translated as CASSPGTSTLSTDTQYF.

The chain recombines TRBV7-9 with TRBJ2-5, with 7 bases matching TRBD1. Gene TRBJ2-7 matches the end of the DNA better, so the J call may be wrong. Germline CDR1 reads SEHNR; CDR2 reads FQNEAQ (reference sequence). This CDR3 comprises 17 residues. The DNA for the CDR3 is TGTGCCAGCAGCTCGGACAGGTCTCCAACCACCCTCTACGAGCAGTACTTC. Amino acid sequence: CASSSDRSPTTLYEQYF.

In DNA form, the CDR3 reads TGTGCCAGTAGTATCTCGGGCGGCGAGACCCAGTACTTC. Translation: CASSISGGETQYF. This chain joins TRBV19 and TRBJ2-5; D unclear. The CDR3 sequence is 13 residues long. Germline V gene data show CDR1 as LNHDA and CDR2 as SQIVND (reference sequence). Between the trimmed V and J ends, which lost 3 bases and 5 bases, there was a span of 10 bases.

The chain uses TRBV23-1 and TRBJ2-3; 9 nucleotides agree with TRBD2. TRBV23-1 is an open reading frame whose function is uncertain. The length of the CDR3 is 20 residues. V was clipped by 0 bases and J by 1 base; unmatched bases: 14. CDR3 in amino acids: CASSQSKALAGERGTDTQYF. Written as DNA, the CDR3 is TGCGCCAGCAGTCAATCGAAAGCACTAGCGGGCGAGCGGGGCACAGATACGCAGTATTTT.

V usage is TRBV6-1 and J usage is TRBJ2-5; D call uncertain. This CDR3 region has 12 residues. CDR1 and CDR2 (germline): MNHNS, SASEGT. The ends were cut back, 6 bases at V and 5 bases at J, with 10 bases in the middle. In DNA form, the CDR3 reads TGTGCCAGCAGCCACGACCGGGAGACCCAGTACTTC. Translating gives CASSHDRETQYF.

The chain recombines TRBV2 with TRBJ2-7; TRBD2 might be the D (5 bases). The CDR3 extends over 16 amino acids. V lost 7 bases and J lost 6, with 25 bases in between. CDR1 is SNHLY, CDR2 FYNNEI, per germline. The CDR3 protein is CASIGGRSRVIGEQYF. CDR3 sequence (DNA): TGTGCCAGCATAGGAGGACGCAGCCGAGTTATAGGCGAGCAGTACTTC. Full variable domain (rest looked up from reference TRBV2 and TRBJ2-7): EPEVTQTPSHQVTQMGQEVILRCVPISNHLYFYWYRQILGQKVEFLVSFYNNEISEKSEIFDDQFSVERPDGSNFTLKIRSTKLEDSAMYFCASIGGRSRVIGEQYFGPGTRLTVT.

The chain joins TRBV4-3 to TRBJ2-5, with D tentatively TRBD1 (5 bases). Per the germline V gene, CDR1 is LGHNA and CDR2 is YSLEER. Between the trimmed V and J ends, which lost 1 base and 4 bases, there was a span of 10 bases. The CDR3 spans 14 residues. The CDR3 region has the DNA TGCGCCAGCAGCCAAGTTGCAGGGCGAGAGACCCAGTACTTC. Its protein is CASSQVAGRETQYF.

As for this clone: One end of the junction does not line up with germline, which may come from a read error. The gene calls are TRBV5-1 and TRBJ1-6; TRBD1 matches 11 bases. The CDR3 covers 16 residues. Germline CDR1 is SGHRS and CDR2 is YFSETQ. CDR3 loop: CASSLRGQGVRSPLHF. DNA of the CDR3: TGTGCCAGCAGCTTGAGGGGACAGGGGGTGAGATCACCCCTCCACTTT.

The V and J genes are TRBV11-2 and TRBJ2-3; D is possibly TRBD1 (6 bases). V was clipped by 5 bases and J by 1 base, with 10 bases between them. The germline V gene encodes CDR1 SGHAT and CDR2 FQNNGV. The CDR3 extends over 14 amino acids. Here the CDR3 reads CASSRRQGTDTQYF. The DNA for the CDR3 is TGTGCCAGCAGCAGAAGACAGGGCACAGATACGCAGTATTTT.